This TCR beta chain was identified during a study of molecular identifiers for immune sequencing clone quantification (dated by TCRdb to 2017 to 2018). The study in broad terms: For a replicate experiment, RNA from roughly 20,000 or 100,000 naive CD8 T cells was divided into five aliquots, and four of the five aliquots were sequenced. CD8 T cells were used in a methods study to benchmark molecular-identifier clustering-based TCR repertoire sequencing (MIDCIRS) and TCR RNA copy counting.

The library relied on PCR. The data were produced on a NextSeq 500. Preparation of bulk TCR libraries followed a previously described approach, with the TCR primers listed in Table S5. Purification of total RNA was performed with the Qiagen AllPrep DNA/RNA kit. Before analysis, reads from multiple sequencing runs of the same library were pooled. The study's processing was this. Reads were retained only if an exact TCR constant sequence was present, and the retained reads were trimmed to 150 nt and grouped according to their 12-nt molecular barcodes. Reads within each barcode group were sub-clustered using a 15% Levenshtein threshold, and quality-weighted consensus sequences were constructed for each RNA molecule. Non-functional sequences were filtered out, along with any lower-count sequence sitting one edit away from another sequence. Based on a fit of two negative binomial distributions, barcode sub-clusters having less than 20% of the maximum read count were discarded. TCRdb reworked the public reads: Q25 trimming with fastp, MiXCR clone assembly, productive beta chains retained. Rows merge per CDR3 protein into single entries with the most common DNA and genes. The V and J calls follow TCRdb's processing rather than the paper's. Within this sample are hundreds of thousands of distinct CDR3 sequences, with about 25% of them counted one time only. The ten largest clonotypes hold 0.78% of the sample.

Here is what the overall study found, with its caveats: Spiked-in Jurkat TCR RNA equivalent to a single cell was reported to be detectable even among approximately 900,000 naive CD8 T cells. In CMV-specific effector cells, over 97% of molecules were held by clones above 20 RNA copies, whereas under 1% of molecules were held by such clones in naive cells. When barcode sub-clustering was omitted, TCR diversity was inflated by chimeric consensus sequences, with chimeras reaching as high as 47%. Identical TCR molecules sharing a barcode could cause highly expanded clone sizes to be underestimated. Naive libraries contained spiked-in Jurkat TCR RNA (10 copies' worth), which is not part of the donor repertoire. Modeling estimated around 3 recovered TCR RNA copies per cell, compared with roughly 10 by digital PCR, which implies roughly 29% capture efficiency.

The germline V gene gives CDR1 as MGHRA and CDR2 as YSYEKL. Measured from the cysteine to the phenylalanine, the CDR3 is 15 residues long. Only the CDR3 portion is preserved as DNA: 45 bases, with reading frame beginning at the first base. Remarks on this clonotype: Its antigen is not yet known. This may stem from a read error, because a much larger clone lies one nucleotide away.

Libraries of naive CD8 T cells were generated from about 19,000 to 1,100,000 sorted cells, with 10%, 30% or 50% of the purified RNA used. On a BD FACSAria II, naive CD8 T cells were FACS-sorted as CD8+CD4-CCR7+CD45RA+ and collected into RLT Plus buffer. Detection sensitivity was tested by spiking Jurkat RNA equal to fewer than twelve TCR copies' worth into samples containing about 20,000-1,000,000 naive CD8 T cells. CD8 T cells were enriched using RosetteSep CD8+ T Cell Enrichment Cocktail and Ficoll-Paque, and the enriched cells then underwent ACK red cell lysis. Input material: naive CD8+ T cells from blood, with Jurkat cell RNA spiked in. Sample cell subset or site, as interpreted from the label and publication: FACS-sorted CD8+CD4-CCR7+CD45RA+ naive T cells. The clonotype originates from a human donor in good health. Some libraries in this study had Jurkat cell RNA spiked in. The receptor chain draws on TRBV4-1 and TRBJ1-1; a weak D assignment points to TRBD1 (6 bases agree). CDR3 protein: CASTQDRDMVTEAFF. The DNA is TGCGCCAGCACCCAAGATAGGGACATGGTAACTGAAGCTTTCTTT.